The 25 T cell receptor beta chains reported below all come from one sample, sequenced in a study of cytomegalovirus exposure and HLA in healthy donors. Sequencing was performed with immunoSEQ multiplex PCR; in TCRdb, only in-frame clones are kept and a portion is missing. The table lists 150,000 to 200,000 clones, approximately 81% of them singletons. Material: PBMCs. The receptor set was obtained from a man aged 18 to 29 in good health and CMV-seropositive.

The CDR3 bases are TGCGCCAGCAGCTTGGGCGCGATCATGAACACTGAAGCTTTCTTT. Its protein is CASSLGAIMNTEAFF. The chain couples TRBV5-1 to TRBJ1-1; no firm D call. The V and J ends lost 0 bases and 0 bases respectively, with 9 bases between them. Germline V gene data show CDR1 as SGHRS and CDR2 as YFSETQ. The CDR3 consists of 15 residues.

The J gene is TRBJ1-5, the V gene TRBV27; D is unclear. V was trimmed by 3 bases and J by 0 bases, leaving 9 bases between them. The germline V gene has CDR1 MNHEY and CDR2 SMNVEV (reference sequence). The CDR3 consists of 15 residues. Written as DNA, the CDR3 is TGTGCCAGCAGTTTCGCGGCGTATAGCAATCAGCCCCAGCATTTT. It is translated as CASSFAAYSNQPQHF.

This chain joins TRBV28 and TRBJ2-7; a possible D gene is TRBD1 (6 bases). CDR1 and CDR2 from the germline V gene are MDHEN and SYDVKM. The CDR3 covers 15 residues. The V end lost 6 bases, the J end lost 0 bases, and 15 bases lay between the germline ends. The CDR3 loop reads CASSRQDSFSYEQYF. The DNA for the CDR3 is TGTGCCAGCAGCCGCCAGGACAGTTTCTCCTACGAGCAGTACTTC.

This sequence joins TRBV30 and TRBJ2-2; TRBD1 aligns across 8 bases. The length of the CDR3 is 16 residues. The junction had 11 bases not matched to a gene; V was cut back by 0 bases and J by 8 bases. Per the germline V gene, CDR1 is GTSNPN and CDR2 is SVGIG (reference sequence). DNA of the CDR3: TGTGCCTGGAGTGTACCCCCGGAGACAGGGGCGGGGGAGCTGTTTTTT. This encodes CAWSVPPETGAGELFF.

The V gene is TRBV29-1, the J gene TRBJ2-1; D is unresolved. Germline CDR1 reads SQVTM; CDR2 reads ANQGSEA. Trimming took off 6 bases at V and 1 base at J, with 7 bases between the two ends. The length of the CDR3 is 12 residues. Here the CDR3 DNA reads TGCAGCGTCGAGAGATCCTACAATGAGCAGTTCTTC. Translation: CSVERSYNEQFF.

The chain couples TRBV30 to TRBJ2-1; 10 positions match TRBD2. The trim removed 1 base at V and 4 bases at J, leaving 4 bases unmatched. From germline, CDR1 is GTSNPN and CDR2 SVGIG (reference sequence). This CDR3 spans 15 amino acids. In DNA, the CDR3 is TGTGCCTGGAGTGATAGGACTAGCGGTTACAATGAGCAGTTCTTC. This gives the protein CAWSDRTSGYNEQFF.

The CDR3 reads CASSQDHSGTTGNTIYF. The CDR3 DNA is TGTGCCAGCAGCCAAGACCACTCAGGGACTACTGGAAACACCATATATTTT. The rearrangement links TRBV4-2 to TRBJ1-3, with a tentative D call TRBD1 (5 bases). V lost 0 bases and J 2 bases, leaving 14 bases between the germline ends. In germline, CDR1 is LGHNA, CDR2 YNFKEQ. The CDR3 consists of 17 residues.

V and J are TRBV28 and TRBJ2-5; 7 nucleotides line up with TRBD1. CDR1 is MDHEN and CDR2 is SYDVKM in the germline V gene. Unmatched junction bases numbered 12, after V lost 6 bases and J lost 5 bases. The CDR3 runs 15 residues. CDR3 nucleotide sequence: TGTGCCAGCAGCCCTATCGCGACAGGGCGGGAGACCCAGTACTTC. Its protein is CASSPIATGRETQYF.

This clone was seen once. This chain joins TRBV5-1 and TRBJ2-3; 12 positions agree with TRBD2. Trimming at V came to 6 bases and at J to 6 bases, leaving 8 bases not matched to a gene. The germline gives CDR1 SGHRS, CDR2 YFSETQ. This CDR3 comprises 15 residues. CDR3 bases: TGCGCCAGCACCCTAGCGGGGGGGGCCTTCGATACGCAGTATTTT. Translation gives CASTLAGGAFDTQYF.

V usage is TRBV28 and J usage is TRBJ2-7; TRBD1 agrees at 7 bases. The junction had 11 bases not matched to a gene; V was cut back by 5 bases and J by 4 bases. The CDR3 consists of 15 residues. The germline gives CDR1 MDHEN, CDR2 SYDVKM. CDR3 nucleotide sequence: TGTGCCAGCAGTCCTACAGGGGCAGTCGGTTACGAGCAGTACTTC. Its protein product is CASSPTGAVGYEQYF.

This clone was recorded only once. This chain links TRBV5-6 with TRBJ2-1, with D possibly matching TRBD2 (5 bases). V lost 3 bases, J lost 8 bases, and 21 bases lay in between. This CDR3 comprises 16 residues. The germline V gene has CDR1 SGHDT and CDR2 YYEEEE. The CDR3 DNA reads TGTGCCAGCAGCTGGACCGACTATGACCCCTTCGATGAGCAGTTCTTC. Amino acid sequence: CASSWTDYDPFDEQFF.

The rearrangement links TRBV5-1 to TRBJ1-4, with a tentative D call TRBD1 (5 bases). Trimming cost V 5 bases and J 0 bases, with 11 bases left between them. Germline lookup yields CDR1 SGHRS and CDR2 YFSETQ. The CDR3 extends over 15 amino acids. The CDR3 region is CASRPLGATNEKLFF. The CDR3 DNA reads as TGCGCCAGCAGACCCCTAGGGGCAACTAATGAAAAACTGTTTTTT. The full variable domain, its missing parts supplied by reference TRBV5-1 and TRBJ1-4, is KAGVTQTPRYLIKTRGQQVTLSCSPISGHRSVSWYQQTPGQGLQFLFEYFSETQRNKGNFPGRFSGRQFSNSRSEMNVSTLELGDSALYLCASRPLGATNEKLFFGSGTQLSVL.

The chain links TRBV7-9 to TRBJ1-2; 7 nucleotides line up with TRBD1. The CDR3 is 12 amino acids. Germline-derived CDR1 and CDR2 are SEHNR and FQNEAQ (reference sequence). With 8 bases clipped from V and 7 bases from J, the junction kept 7 bases outside the gene matches. As DNA, the CDR3 is TGTGCCAGCGTTGAGGGGGCGGGTGGCTACACCTTC. Encoded protein: CASVEGAGGYTF.

The chain has TRBV7-2 and TRBJ2-5, with 8 bases matching TRBD2. V lost 4 bases to trimming and J lost 3 bases; unmatched junction nucleotides: 4. Germline V gives CDR1 SGHTA, CDR2 FQGNSA. The CDR3 is made up of 14 amino acids. CDR3: CASSSSAGEETQYF. The CDR3 DNA reads as TGTGCCAGCAGCTCCTCAGCGGGAGAAGAGACCCAGTACTTC. The entire variable domain, with the rest obtained from reference TRBV7-2 and TRBJ2-5, is as follows: GAGVSQSPSNKVTEKGKDVELRCDPISGHTALYWYRQSLGQGLEFLIYFQGNSAPDKSGLPSDRFSAERTGGSVSTLTIQRTQQEDSAVYLCASSSSAGEETQYFGPGTRLLVL.

The chain has TRBV7-9 and TRBJ1-2, with D uncertain. V dropped 1 base and J dropped 5 bases, with 14 bases sitting between them. This CDR3 contains 15 residues. Germline V CDR1 and CDR2: SEHNR, FQNEAQ (reference sequence). The chain's CDR3 is CASSLGAGLTYGYTF. In DNA form, the CDR3 reads TGTGCCAGCAGCTTAGGCGCAGGATTAACATATGGCTACACCTTC.

V and J are TRBV2 and TRBJ2-7; D may be TRBD1 (6 bases). V was shortened by 5 bases and J by 3 bases, with 8 bases between the two germline ends. The CDR3 is made up of 12 amino acids. Germline CDR1 reads SNHLY; CDR2 reads FYNNEI. CDR3: CASSTGNYEQYF. CDR3 nucleotide sequence: TGTGCCAGCAGTACAGGGAACTACGAGCAGTACTTC.

The chain carries TRBV27 and TRBJ1-1; D is unclear. Trimming shortened V by 4 bases and J by 7 bases, and 16 bases separated the two germline ends. This CDR3 region has 14 residues. Germline V gene lookup returns CDR1 MNHEY and CDR2 SMNVEV (reference sequence). Here the CDR3 reads CASSSLGRLGEAFF. CDR3 sequence (DNA): TGTGCCAGCAGTTCTTTGGGGAGACTAGGTGAAGCTTTCTTT.

The genes are TRBV2 and TRBJ1-1; tentatively, D is TRBD1 (5 bases). Germline V gene data show CDR1 as SNHLY and CDR2 as FYNNEI. The CDR3 extends over 14 amino acids. The V end lost 6 bases, the J end lost 0 bases, and 11 bases lay between the germline ends. The CDR3 sequence is CASRTEVMNTEAFF. CDR3 DNA: TGTGCCAGCAGGACAGAGGTAATGAACACTGAAGCTTTCTTT.

V is TRBV13 and J is TRBJ1-3; D not certain. V lost 5 bases to trimming and J lost 0 bases, with 11 bases between them. The CDR3 totals 15 residues. Germline V gene sequence: CDR1 PRHDT, CDR2 FYEKMQ (reference sequence). DNA of the CDR3: TGTGCCAGCAGCCCAGGCAGAGCCTCTGGAAACACCATATATTTT. This gives the protein CASSPGRASGNTIYF.

The chain has TRBV30 and TRBJ1-2; TRBD1 matches 9 bases. The CDR3 is 13 residues long. Germline CDR1 reads GTSNPN; CDR2 reads SVGIG (reference sequence). V lost 4 bases, J lost 6 bases, and 6 bases stayed unmatched. The CDR3 spells CAWTPDRGNGYTF. The DNA of the CDR3 is TGTGCCTGGACTCCTGACAGGGGGAATGGCTACACCTTC.

The chain carries TRBV27 and TRBJ2-7; 10 bases are shared with TRBD1. V dropped 4 bases and J dropped 2; count of bases not matched to a gene: 5. This CDR3 contains 15 residues. The germline CDR1 and CDR2 sequences are MNHEY and SMNVEV (reference sequence). The CDR3 DNA follows: TGTGCCAGCAGTTCGTCGACAGGGGGCGCCTACGAGCAGTACTTC. Translation gives CASSSSTGGAYEQYF.

The chain uses TRBV4-1 and TRBJ2-7, with D possibly being TRBD1 (8 bases). Germline CDR1 MGHRA, CDR2 YSYEKL. The CDR3 runs 15 residues. The V end lost 6 bases, the J end lost 7 bases, and 22 bases lay between the germline ends. For the CDR3, the DNA is TGCGCCAGCAGGCGACAGGGGAGGGGGGGTGAAGAGCAGTACTTC. This gives the protein CASRRQGRGGEEQYF.

This clone has a handful of counts. This rearrangement joins TRBV13 to TRBJ2-3, with 10 bases that match TRBD2. CDR3 length: 15 amino acids. Germline CDR1 reads PRHDT; CDR2 reads FYEKMQ (reference sequence). With 5 bases clipped from V and 5 bases from J, the junction kept 7 bases outside the gene matches. This CDR3 reads CASSLSSGGRDTQYF. The CDR3 DNA sequence: TGTGCCAGCAGCCTGTCTAGCGGGGGAAGAGATACGCAGTATTTT.

The CDR3 region has the DNA TGTGCCAGCAAGGGACAGGGGACCGGGGAGCTGTTTTTT. Its translation is CASKGQGTGELFF. The J gene is TRBJ2-2, the V gene TRBV5-8, with 10 bases identical to TRBD1. CDR1 is SGHTS, CDR2 YDEGEE, per germline. The ends lost 6 bases at V and 5 bases at J; junction bases unmatched: 1. This CDR3 has 13 residues.

This chain connects TRBV4-1 to TRBJ2-7, with 11 bases identical to TRBD2. Losses at the gene ends were 1 base for V and 5 bases for J; bases not matched to a gene: 7. The CDR3 runs to 16 residues. Germline lookup yields CDR1 MGHRA and CDR2 YSYEKL. The CDR3 sequence: CASSQGGPSGRNEQYF. As DNA, the CDR3 is TGCGCCAGCAGCCAAGGTGGGCCTAGCGGGAGGAACGAGCAGTACTTC.